Presented here are 16 T cell receptor beta chains from one specimen sequenced in a study of blood T cell repertoires in COVID-19. The data were produced by immunoSEQ multiplex PCR, yet TCRdb's version contains in-frame clones alone and is incomplete. Of some 220,000 clones detected, 88% appear once; the ten largest clones hold roughly 2.6%. The source material was PBMCs or T cells enriched from blood (not recorded which). These receptors were obtained from a woman aged 25 to 45 who had recovered from COVID-19.

This clone was seen a few times. This sequence joins TRBV4-2 and TRBJ2-7, with 11 bases lining up with TRBD2. Germline-derived CDR1 and CDR2 are LGHNA and YNFKEQ. After removal of 3 bases from V and 2 bases from J, the junction contained 9 bases not matched to a gene. The CDR3 contains 17 residues. This CDR3 reads CASSQISGGEITYEQYF. The CDR3 coding sequence is TGTGCCAGCAGCCAGATTAGCGGGGGGGAGATAACCTACGAGCAGTACTTC.

The chain carries TRBV10-3 and TRBJ2-1; 14 positions agree with TRBD2. The CDR3 sequence is 18 residues long. Germline-derived CDR1 and CDR2 are ENHRY and SYGVKD. V dropped 0 bases and J dropped 12; count of bases not matched to a gene: 13. CDR3 DNA sequence: TGTGCCATCAGTGAGTCGACTAGCGGGGGGGCTCCCCTGGGTTTGCAGTTCTTC. Translation: CAISESTSGGAPLGLQFF.

The table lists this clone with a few counts. The junction and the germline gene differ at one end; a read error may be behind it. The CDR3 spells CASSAAYSLPNLFF. The CDR3 DNA reads TGTGCCAGCAGCGCCGCCTATTCCCTTCCGAATCTCTTCTTC. The chain couples TRBV9 to TRBJ1-2; D unclear. The V gene's germline CDR1 is SGDLS and CDR2 YYNGEE. CDR3 length equals 14 residues. Complete variable domain (other parts from reference TRBV9 and TRBJ1-2): DSGVTQTPKHLITATGQRVTLRCSPRSGDLSVYWYQQSLDQGLQFLIQYYNGEERAKGNILERFSAQQFPDLHSELNLSSLELGDSALYFCASSAAYSLPNLFFGSGTRLTVV.

The genes are TRBV5-6 and TRBJ1-4; D is perhaps TRBD1 (6 bases). This CDR3 spans 16 amino acids. V was trimmed by 0 bases and J by 2 bases, leaving 11 bases between them. Germline V CDR1 and CDR2: SGHDT, YYEEEE. CDR3 loop: CASSLDQGWTNEKLFF. The DNA for the CDR3 is TGTGCCAGCAGCTTGGACCAGGGGTGGACTAATGAAAAACTGTTTTTT.

The chain uses TRBV3-1 (or the pseudogene TRBV3-2) and TRBJ1-1; D is uncertain. With 2 bases removed from V and 11 bases from J, the gap between germline ends came to 21 bases. Germline V gives CDR1 LGHDT, CDR2 YNNKEL (reference sequence). The CDR3 contains 15 residues. In DNA form, the CDR3 reads TGTGCCAGCAGCCAACGAAACCAAGTCTCTGTGAGTGCTTTCTTT. It encodes CASSQRNQVSVSAFF.

This clone was recorded once. This sequence joins TRBV9 and TRBJ2-4, with 10 bases lining up with TRBD1. V lost 0 bases to trimming and J lost 6 bases; unmatched junction nucleotides: 3. CDR3 length: 15 residues. In germline, CDR1 is SGDLS, CDR2 YYNGEE. The CDR3 coding sequence is TGTGCCAGCAGCGTAGAGGGACAGGGGTCAAACATTCAGTACTTC. This codes for CASSVEGQGSNIQYF.

This rearrangement joins TRBV27 to TRBJ1-5; D possibly corresponds to TRBD1 (5 bases). CDR1 and CDR2 from the germline V gene are MNHEY and SMNVEV (reference sequence). With 3 bases removed from V and 7 bases from J, the gap between germline ends came to 13 bases. The CDR3 extends over 14 amino acids. The CDR3 region has the DNA TGTGCCAGCAGTTTGCCAGGGAGGCGCCAGCCCCAGCATTTT. Its protein product is CASSLPGRRQPQHF.

This clone was picked up one time. The chain recombines TRBV2 with TRBJ2-7, with a possible D match to TRBD1 (5 bases). CDR3 length: 14 amino acids. Germline V gene lookup returns CDR1 SNHLY and CDR2 FYNNEI. Trimming left V 6 bases short and J 0 bases short, with 12 bases between. The CDR3 DNA is TGTGCCAGCAGCACCCGACAGTCCTCCTACGAGCAGTACTTC. Its translation is CASSTRQSSYEQYF.

This chain links TRBV7-6 with TRBJ2-5; 9 nucleotides line up with TRBD1. Trimming removed 2 bases from V and 3 bases from J; junction bases left unmatched: 4. Germline-derived CDR1 and CDR2 are SGHVS and FNYEAQ. The CDR3 has 15 residues. The chain's CDR3 is CASSLRQGVEETQYF. The CDR3 DNA sequence: TGTGCCAGCAGCTTAAGACAGGGGGTAGAAGAGACCCAGTACTTC.

This clone has just one count. This chain joins TRBV25-1 and TRBJ1-2; the D is unclear. Germline-derived CDR1 and CDR2 are MGHDK and SYGVNS. This CDR3 region has 13 residues. The V end was cut by 5 bases, the J end by 8 bases, with 15 bases between. CDR3 DNA sequence: TGTGCCAGCAGTCCCCCGGGGTATGGAGGCTACACCTTC. Its translation: CASSPPGYGGYTF.

The rearrangement links TRBV19 to TRBJ2-3, with 11 positions matching TRBD1. Trimming removed 5 bases from V and 5 bases from J; junction bases left unmatched: 12. This CDR3 is 17 amino acids long. The germline CDR1 and CDR2 sequences are LNHDA and SQIVND (reference sequence). The CDR3 bases are TGTGCCAGTAGTCAACTCCCGGGACAGGGGGTAAGAGATACGCAGTATTTT. The encoded protein is CASSQLPGQGVRDTQYF.

This chain joins TRBV2 and TRBJ2-1; 13 bases are shared with TRBD2. The CDR3 loop spans 16 amino acids. Trimming took 4 bases from V and 9 from J; bases not matched to a gene: 9. Per the germline V gene, CDR1 is SNHLY and CDR2 is FYNNEI. The CDR3 loop reads CASSGPWTSGGGEQFF. The CDR3 DNA reads TGTGCCAGCAGTGGCCCCTGGACTAGCGGGGGAGGTGAGCAGTTCTTC.

This chain links TRBV3-1 (or the pseudogene TRBV3-2) with TRBJ2-7; maybe TRBD2 (6 bases). The V gene lost 1 base and the J gene lost 9 bases, with 19 bases spanning the gap. Germline CDR1 is LGHDT and CDR2 is YNNKEL (reference sequence). This CDR3 contains 15 residues. DNA for the CDR3: TGTGCCAGCAGCCAAGGGTTCCAGGGAGGAGGAGGGCAGTACTTC. Its translation: CASSQGFQGGGGQYF.

The chain has TRBV5-5 and TRBJ2-2; D is unresolved. V lost 7 bases and J lost 0, with 7 bases in between. Germline V gives CDR1 SGHKS, CDR2 YYEKEE (reference sequence). The CDR3 sequence is 13 residues long. The CDR3, as DNA: TGTGCCAGCTTATTAGCGAACACCGGGGAGCTGTTTTTT. The encoded protein is CASLLANTGELFF.

The chain uses TRBV5-1 and TRBJ2-7; 8 bases line up with TRBD1. CDR1 and CDR2 from the germline V gene are SGHRS and YFSETQ. CDR3 length: 15 amino acids. The junction had 6 bases not matched to a gene; V was cut back by 0 bases and J by 4 bases. The CDR3 reads CASSLGQGRRYEQYF. Written as DNA, the CDR3 is TGCGCCAGCAGCTTGGGACAGGGGCGACGTTACGAGCAGTACTTC.

J is TRBJ1-4 and V is TRBV5-4; 7 bases align to TRBD1. Germline-derived CDR1 and CDR2 are SGHNT and YYREEE (reference sequence). The junction had 6 bases not matched to a gene; V was cut back by 2 bases and J by 5 bases. This CDR3 contains 15 residues. DNA for the CDR3: TGTGCCAGCAGCTTATCCGGGACAGCCAATGAAAAACTGTTTTTT. Residues: CASSLSGTANEKLFF.